This T cell receptor beta chain came from a study of graft-versus-host responses after intestinal transplantation. Study results and limitations: Researchers found peak circulating GvH clone levels linked to early post-transplant HvG declines.

With 2 bases removed from V and 4 bases from J, the gap between germline ends came to 13 bases. The CDR3 consists of 15 residues. The germline V gene has CDR1 SGDLS and CDR2 YYNGEE. Clones were sequenced by immunoSEQ multiplex PCR, and TCRdb holds only the in-frame ones, with some missing. The sample consists of over 65,000 clones, approximately 90% of them appearing once. This clone came up once. Antigen specificity is unknown. V and J are TRBV9 and TRBJ2-1; D possibly corresponds to TRBD2 (7 bases). This sample comprised unstimulated CD8+ T cells sorted from spleen or lymph node cells, obtained before transplant. This receptor was obtained from a human donor who was the organ donor for an intestinal transplant. CDR3 sequence reads: CASSVRGALYNEQFF. In DNA, the CDR3 is TGTGCCAGCAGCGTTCGGGGGGCCCTATACAATGAGCAGTTCTTC. The entire variable domain, with the rest obtained from reference TRBV9 and TRBJ2-1, is as follows: DSGVTQTPKHLITATGQRVTLRCSPRSGDLSVYWYQQSLDQGLQFLIQYYNGEERAKGNILERFSAQQFPDLHSELNLSSLELGDSALYFCASSVRGALYNEQFFGPGTRLTVL.